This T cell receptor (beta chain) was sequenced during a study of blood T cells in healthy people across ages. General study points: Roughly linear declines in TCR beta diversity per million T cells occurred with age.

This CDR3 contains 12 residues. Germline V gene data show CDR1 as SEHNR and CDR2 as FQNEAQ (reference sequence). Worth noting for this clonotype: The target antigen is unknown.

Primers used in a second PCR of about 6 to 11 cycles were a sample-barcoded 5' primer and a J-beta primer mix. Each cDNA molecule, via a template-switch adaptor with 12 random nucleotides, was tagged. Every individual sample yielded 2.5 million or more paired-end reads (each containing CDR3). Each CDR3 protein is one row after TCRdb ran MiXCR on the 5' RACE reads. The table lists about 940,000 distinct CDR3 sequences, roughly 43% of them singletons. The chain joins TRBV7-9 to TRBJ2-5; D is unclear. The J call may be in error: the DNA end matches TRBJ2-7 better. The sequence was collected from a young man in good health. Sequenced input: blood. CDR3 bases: TGTGCCAGCAGCGCGACGGGTATCGAGCAGTACTTC. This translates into CASSATGIEQYF.